Shown below are 8 T cell receptor beta chains from a single sample sequenced in a study of early stage breast cancer tumors. Assay: immunoSEQ multiplex PCR; the TCRdb copy retains only in-frame clones and omits some. The repertoire holds 2,500 to 3,000 clones, with roughly 65% as singletons. Sequenced input: normal breast tissue next to the tumor. All receptors derive from a person aged 45 to 59 with breast cancer.

This clone was seen more than once but under ten times. This chain joins TRBV6-5 and TRBJ1-5; possible D gene TRBD1, 6 bases. Germline values: CDR1 MNHEY, CDR2 SVGAGI. The CDR3 is made up of 13 amino acids. The V gene lost 2 bases and the J gene lost 7 bases, with 9 bases spanning the gap. The CDR3 reads CASSYQGSQPQHF. The CDR3 DNA is TGTGCCAGCAGTTACCAGGGGAGCCAGCCCCAGCATTTT.

The chain has TRBV18 and TRBJ2-2, with D perhaps TRBD2 (5 bases). Germline V gives CDR1 KGHSH, CDR2 LQKENI. Trimming removed 5 bases at V and 6 bases at J, with 10 bases between. This CDR3 contains 13 residues. The CDR3 here is CASSRGSSGELFF. The CDR3 coding sequence is TGTGCCAGCTCAAGAGGGTCTTCCGGGGAGCTGTTTTTT.

The chain joins TRBV29-1 to TRBJ2-1; D remains unclear. V lost 7 bases, J lost 4 bases, and 14 bases lay in between. The length of the CDR3 is 13 residues. CDR1 is SQVTM and CDR2 is ANQGSEA in the germline V gene. The CDR3 bases are TGCAGCGCTGCCGAGATGGGGTACAATGAGCAGTTCTTC. It is translated as CSAAEMGYNEQFF.

J is TRBJ2-7 and V is TRBV28; D remains ambiguous. This CDR3 comprises 11 residues. Trimming took off 1 base at V and 6 bases at J, with 4 bases between the two ends. The germline gives CDR1 MDHEN, CDR2 SYDVKM. As DNA, the CDR3 is TGTGCCAGCAGTTTATTACTCGAGCAGTACTTC. Its translation: CASSLLLEQYF.

This clone appeared a single time. V usage is TRBV9 and J usage is TRBJ1-2; weak D call: TRBD1 (6 bases). CDR3 size: 13 residues. Trimming stripped 3 bases from V and 8 bases from J, with 14 bases between. Germline assignment: CDR1 SGDLS and CDR2 YYNGEE. Here the CDR3 reads CASSGYRDMGYTF. Here the CDR3 DNA reads TGTGCCAGCAGCGGATACAGGGATATGGGCTACACCTTC. Full variable domain (remainder filled in from reference TRBV9 and TRBJ1-2): DSGVTQTPKHLITATGQRVTLRCSPRSGDLSVYWYQQSLDQGLQFLIQYYNGEERAKGNILERFSAQQFPDLHSELNLSSLELGDSALYFCASSGYRDMGYTFGSGTRLTVV.

This sequence joins TRBV15 and TRBJ1-1; D unclear. The ends were cut back, 0 bases at V and 3 bases at J, with 2 bases in the middle. This CDR3 region has 12 residues. The germline V gene encodes CDR1 LNHNV and CDR2 YYDKDF (reference sequence). The CDR3 is CATSREDTEAFF. CDR3 bases: TGTGCCACCAGCAGAGAGGACACTGAAGCTTTCTTT.

The rearrangement joins TRBV20-1 to TRBJ2-1; D is uncertain. Germline V gene data show CDR1 as DFQATT and CDR2 as SNEGSKA (reference sequence). This CDR3 spans 11 amino acids. V was trimmed by 3 bases and J by 8 bases, leaving 8 bases between them. In DNA form, the CDR3 reads TGCAGTGCTAGCCTACCGGATGAGCAGTTCTTC. It specifies CSASLPDEQFF.

The chain couples TRBV19 to TRBJ1-5; a possible D gene is TRBD1 (5 bases). This CDR3 has 14 amino acids. Deletions cut 2 bases from V and 11 bases from J, with 16 bases between. Germline V gene sequence: CDR1 LNHDA, CDR2 SQIVND (reference sequence). CDR3 nucleotides: TGTGCCAGTAGTATAAGAGGGCCGGGGGAGGCCCAGCATTTT. Translation gives CASSIRGPGEAQHF.